This T cell receptor beta chain was sequenced in a study of Ad26.COV2.S vaccination and SARS-CoV-2 variants. The repertoire was sequenced with immunoSEQ multiplex PCR; TCRdb's copy has only in-frame clones and lacks some. The sample carries around 450,000 clones, roughly 90% recorded once. Documented treatment: 19 received Ad26.COV2.S at low or high dose, single or two shots; 5 received placebo; per-sample allocation not given. Sampling was performed 63 days after the first vaccine or placebo injection. In the case of this clone: The junction and the germline gene differ at one end; a read error may be behind it.

This TCR came from a person between 18 and 60 years old who received the Ad26.COV2.S COVID-19 vaccine or a placebo. Sequenced here: peripheral blood, sampled in a trial of Ad26.COV2.S vaccine versus placebo.

The CDR3 nucleotides are TGTGCCAGCAGTGGACACATTTTT. It codes for CASSGHIF. The gene calls are TRBV2 and TRBJ2-3; D remains unclear. CDR1 and CDR2 (germline): SNHLY, FYNNEI. CDR3 size: 8 residues.